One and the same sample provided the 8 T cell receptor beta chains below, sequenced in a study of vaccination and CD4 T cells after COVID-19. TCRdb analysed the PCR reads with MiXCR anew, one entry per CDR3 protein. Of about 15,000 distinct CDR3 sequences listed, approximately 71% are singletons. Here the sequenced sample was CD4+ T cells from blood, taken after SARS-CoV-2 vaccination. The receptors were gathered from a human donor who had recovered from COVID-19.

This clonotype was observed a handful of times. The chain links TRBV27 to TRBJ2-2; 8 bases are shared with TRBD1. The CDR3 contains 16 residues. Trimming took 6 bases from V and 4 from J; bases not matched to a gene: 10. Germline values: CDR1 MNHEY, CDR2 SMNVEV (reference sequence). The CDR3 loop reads CASRADRGQGTGELFF. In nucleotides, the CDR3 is TGTGCCAGCAGGGCCGACAGGGGTCAGGGCACCGGGGAGCTGTTTTTT.

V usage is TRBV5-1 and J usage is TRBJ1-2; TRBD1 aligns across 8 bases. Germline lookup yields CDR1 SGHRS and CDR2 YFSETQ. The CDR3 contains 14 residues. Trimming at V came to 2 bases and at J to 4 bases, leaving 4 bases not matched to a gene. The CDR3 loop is CASSFQGATYGYTF. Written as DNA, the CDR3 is TGCGCCAGCAGCTTCCAGGGGGCCACCTATGGCTACACCTTC. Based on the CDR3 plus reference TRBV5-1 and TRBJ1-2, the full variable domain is KAGVTQTPRYLIKTRGQQVTLSCSPISGHRSVSWYQQTPGQGLQFLFEYFSETQRNKGNFPGRFSGRQFSNSRSEMNVSTLELGDSALYLCASSFQGATYGYTFGSGTRLTVV.

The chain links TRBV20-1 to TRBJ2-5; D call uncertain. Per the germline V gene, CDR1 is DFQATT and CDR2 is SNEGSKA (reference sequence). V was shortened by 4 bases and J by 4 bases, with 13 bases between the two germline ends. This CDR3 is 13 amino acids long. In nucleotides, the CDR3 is TGCAGTGCTAAGGATAAGCCGGCAGAGACCCAGTACTTC. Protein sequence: CSAKDKPAETQYF.

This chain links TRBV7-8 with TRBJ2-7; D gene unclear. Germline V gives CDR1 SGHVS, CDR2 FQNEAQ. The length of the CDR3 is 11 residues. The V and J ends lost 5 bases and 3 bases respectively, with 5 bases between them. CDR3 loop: CASSLIYEQYF. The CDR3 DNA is TGTGCCAGCAGCCTTATCTACGAGCAGTACTTC.

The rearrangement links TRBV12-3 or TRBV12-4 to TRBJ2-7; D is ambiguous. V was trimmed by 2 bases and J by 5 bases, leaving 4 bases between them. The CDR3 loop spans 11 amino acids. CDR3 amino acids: CASSLSHEQYF. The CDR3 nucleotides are TGTGCCAGCAGTTTATCCCACGAGCAGTACTTC.

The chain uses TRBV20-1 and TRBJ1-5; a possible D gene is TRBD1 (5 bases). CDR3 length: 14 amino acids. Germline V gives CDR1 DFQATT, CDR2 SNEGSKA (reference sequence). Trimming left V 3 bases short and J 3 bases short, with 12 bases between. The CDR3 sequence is CSARRQGNNQPQHF. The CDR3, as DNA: TGCAGTGCTAGGCGGCAGGGTAACAATCAGCCCCAGCATTTT.

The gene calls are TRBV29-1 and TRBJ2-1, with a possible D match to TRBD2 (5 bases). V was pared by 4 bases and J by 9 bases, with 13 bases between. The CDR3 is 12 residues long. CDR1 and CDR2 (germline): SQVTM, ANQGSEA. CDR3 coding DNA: TGCAGCGTTGGACTCCCCCGGGGTGAGCAGTTCTTC. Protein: CSVGLPRGEQFF.

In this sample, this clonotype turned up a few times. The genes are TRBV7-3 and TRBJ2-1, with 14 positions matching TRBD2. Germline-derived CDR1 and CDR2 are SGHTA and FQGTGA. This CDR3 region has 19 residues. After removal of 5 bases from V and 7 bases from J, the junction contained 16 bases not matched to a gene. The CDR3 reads CASSPGLAGVRGPGNEQFF. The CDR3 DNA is TGTGCCAGCAGCCCGGGACTAGCGGGAGTACGGGGGCCGGGTAATGAGCAGTTCTTC.